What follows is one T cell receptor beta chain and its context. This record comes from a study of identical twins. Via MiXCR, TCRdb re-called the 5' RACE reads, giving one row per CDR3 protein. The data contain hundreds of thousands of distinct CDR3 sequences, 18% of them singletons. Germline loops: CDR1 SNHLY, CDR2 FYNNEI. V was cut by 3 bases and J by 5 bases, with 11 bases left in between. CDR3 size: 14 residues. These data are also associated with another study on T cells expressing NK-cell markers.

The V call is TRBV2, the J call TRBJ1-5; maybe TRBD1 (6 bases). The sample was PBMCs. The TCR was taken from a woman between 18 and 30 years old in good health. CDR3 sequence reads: CASSDAGVDQPQHF. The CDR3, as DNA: TGTGCCAGCAGTGACGCAGGGGTAGATCAGCCCCAGCATTTT.